These 20 T cell receptor beta chains originate from one sample sequenced in a study of metastatic and nonmetastatic thyroid tumors. Ahead of thyroid surgery, no patient had received treatment of any kind. Via MiXCR, TCRdb re-called the PCR reads. The sample shows about 20,000 clones, 15% to 18% of them seen only once. Sequenced sample: blood. All receptors come from a female donor with papillary thyroid cancer or a benign thyroid nodule (not recorded which). Some clones in this sample may be carry-over from other donors' samples.

This clone was found many times. The CDR3 sequence is CASQGSRGLETQYF. The DNA for the CDR3 is TGTGCCAGCCAAGGTAGCAGGGGGCTAGAGACCCAGTACTTC. The gene calls are TRBV2 and TRBJ2-5, with 8 nucleotides matching TRBD1. CDR1 is SNHLY and CDR2 is FYNNEI in the germline V gene. After removal of 8 bases from V and 4 bases from J, the junction contained 9 bases not matched to a gene. The CDR3 is 14 residues long.

The chain combines TRBV6-9 with TRBJ2-7; D is undetermined. The V end was cut by 7 bases, the J end by 3 bases, with 19 bases between. The CDR3 length is 15 residues. The V gene's germline CDR1 is MNHGY and CDR2 SVAAGI. The CDR3 is CASTSPGRTSYEQYF. The CDR3 DNA is TGTGCCAGCACCTCACCGGGTCGGACGAGCTACGAGCAGTACTTC.

This clone was seen at least ten times. This chain joins TRBV10-1 and TRBJ2-5; D not resolved. The germline V and J ends were trimmed by 7 bases and 3 bases, with 18 bases remaining between them. In germline, CDR1 is WNHNN, CDR2 SYGVQD (reference sequence). There are 15 residues in the CDR3. CDR3: CASTTWRSSEETQYF. DNA of the CDR3: TGCGCCAGCACCACTTGGCGTTCCAGCGAAGAGACCCAGTACTTC.

The chain is built from TRBV7-2 and TRBJ2-1; D gene uncertain. CDR1 is SGHTA and CDR2 is FQGNSA in the germline V gene. V was clipped by 0 bases and J by 5 bases, with 14 bases between them. This CDR3 contains 16 residues. In nucleotides, the CDR3 is TGTGCCAGCAGCTTAGCGTCTGCCTTTAACGACAATGAGCAGTTCTTC. Translated, it gives CASSLASAFNDNEQFF.

This clone was recorded many times. The genes are TRBV5-8 and TRBJ1-1; TRBD1 matches 10 bases. The germline V gene has CDR1 SGHTS and CDR2 YDEGEE. There are 15 residues in the CDR3. The V and J ends lost 4 bases and 7 bases, in that order; junction bases with no gene match: 10. CDR3 nucleotide sequence: TGTGCCAGCAGCCGACCAGGGACAGGGGTTTTTGAAGCTTTCTTT. Translating it yields CASSRPGTGVFEAFF.

This clone appeared many times. This sequence joins TRBV27 and TRBJ2-5; 10 nucleotides align to TRBD2. The germline V gene has CDR1 MNHEY and CDR2 SMNVEV (reference sequence). V was clipped by 5 bases and J by 5 bases; unmatched bases: 5. This CDR3 comprises 14 residues. CDR3 loop: CASSPGTSVETQYF. The CDR3 coding sequence is TGTGCCAGCAGTCCCGGGACTAGCGTGGAGACCCAGTACTTC.

This clone was seen a handful of times. This chain connects TRBV6-5 to TRBJ1-4, with 9 positions matching TRBD1. Germline V CDR1 and CDR2: MNHEY, SVGAGI. Unmatched junction bases numbered 11, after V lost 10 bases and J lost 11 bases. The CDR3 is made up of 13 amino acids. The CDR3 region is CATGTGRGEKLFF. CDR3 coding DNA: TGTGCCACAGGGACAGGGAGGGGTGAGAAACTGTTTTTT.

This clone has at least ten counts. The chain joins TRBV25-1 to TRBJ1-4; TRBD1 agrees at 8 bases. Germline CDR1 MGHDK, CDR2 SYGVNS. V gave up 3 bases and J gave up 8 bases; unmatched junction bases: 8. The CDR3 is made up of 15 amino acids. CDR3 region: CASSDDRGVWEKLFF. Written as DNA, the CDR3 is TGTGCCAGCAGTGACGACAGGGGTGTTTGGGAAAAACTGTTTTTT.

This clone was counted ten times or more. A much larger clone sits a single nucleotide away, making a read error possible. This chain links TRBV10-2 with TRBJ2-1; D perhaps matches TRBD1 (5 bases). This CDR3 is built from 14 residues. CDR1 is WSHSY and CDR2 is SAAADI in the germline V gene. Trimming left V 4 bases short and J 0 bases short, with 7 bases between. CDR3 loop: CASSGRDSYNEQFF. The CDR3 DNA reads as TGCGCCAGCAGTGGCAGGGACTCCTACAATGAGCAGTTCTTC.

This clone was recorded many times. The chain employs TRBV7-2 and TRBJ1-2; D is undetermined. Germline CDR1 and CDR2: SGHTA and FQGNSA. CDR3 size: 15 residues. V was clipped by 0 bases and J by 1 base, with 9 bases between them. This CDR3 is CASSLASAFNYGYTF. The CDR3 nucleotides are TGTGCCAGCAGCTTAGCGTCGGCATTTAACTATGGCTACACCTTC.

Many counts were recorded for this clone. The chain has TRBV20-1 and TRBJ1-5; 7 bases line up with TRBD1. This CDR3 comprises 17 residues. The V and J ends lost 1 base and 7 bases, in that order; junction bases with no gene match: 16. CDR1 and CDR2 (germline): DFQATT, SNEGSKA (reference sequence). The CDR3 DNA reads TGCAGTGCTAGAGGGTCGGTAGACAGGGATTTTGAGCAGCCCCAGCATTTT. Its protein product is CSARGSVDRDFEQPQHF.

This clone has a count of ten or more. The gene calls are TRBV5-4 and TRBJ1-4; 7 bases match TRBD1. The CDR3 is 15 residues long. CDR1 is SGHNT, CDR2 YYREEE, per germline (reference sequence). The V segment lost 3 bases and the J segment 0 bases; nucleotides outside the gene matches: 2. The DNA for the CDR3 is TGTGCCAGCAGCTCGGGGACAGCAACTAATGAAAAACTGTTTTTT. This gives the protein CASSSGTATNEKLFF.

To note about this clone: At one of its ends the junction is not consistent with the germline gene, which may arise from a read error. This rearrangement joins TRBV2 to TRBJ1-6; 7 bases are shared with TRBD1. Germline assignment: CDR1 SNHLY and CDR2 FYNNEI. The CDR3 length is 15 residues. The CDR3 protein is CAISESHRGISLLHF. CDR3 sequence (DNA): TGTGCCATCAGTGAATCCCACAGGGGTATTTCACTCCTCCACTTT.

This clone has ten or more counts. V is TRBV11-3 and J is TRBJ1-1, with no clear D. Between the trimmed V and J ends, which lost 4 bases and 3 bases, there was a span of 9 bases. CDR3 size: 13 residues. Per germline, CDR1 SGHNT and CDR2 YENEEA. The CDR3 protein is CASSSGIDTEAFF. The DNA of the CDR3 is TGTGCCAGCAGCTCGGGCATAGACACTGAAGCTTTCTTT.

This clone showed up many times. CDR3: CASSSGITSGRTYQETQYF. CDR3 in DNA: TGCGCCAGCAGCTCGGGGATAACTAGCGGGAGGACGTACCAAGAGACCCAGTACTTC. The chain links TRBV5-1 to TRBJ2-5; 12 bases map to TRBD2. CDR1 is SGHRS, CDR2 YFSETQ, per germline. With V trimmed by 3 bases and J by 0 bases, 12 bases remained unmatched. This CDR3 is built from 19 residues.

This clone has at least ten counts. V is TRBV20-1 and J is TRBJ2-5; D gene ambiguous. The CDR3 contains 13 residues. Trimming pared 2 bases from V and 4 bases from J, leaving 11 bases between. Germline-derived CDR1 and CDR2 are DFQATT and SNEGSKA (reference sequence). The CDR3 DNA reads TGCAGTGCTAGAAGTGAGTCCCCAGAGACCCAGTACTTC. Amino acids: CSARSESPETQYF.

The V and J genes are TRBV11-2 and TRBJ2-1, with D unresolved. Deletions cut 1 base from V and 0 bases from J, with 7 bases between. The CDR3 runs 15 residues. CDR1 is SGHAT, CDR2 FQNNGV, per germline. CDR3 residues: CASSLVWSSYNEQFF. CDR3 sequence (DNA): TGTGCCAGCAGCTTAGTCTGGAGCTCCTACAATGAGCAGTTCTTC.

This clone occurred many times. The rearrangement links TRBV7-2 to TRBJ2-3; no clear D gene. Trimming left V 2 bases short and J 5 bases short, with 8 bases between. Germline V gene sequence: CDR1 SGHTA, CDR2 FQGNSA. This CDR3 spans 13 amino acids. CDR3 DNA: TGTGCCAGCAGCTTATCAGCGTTAGATACGCAGTATTTT. It specifies CASSLSALDTQYF.

This clone is medium-sized. This chain links TRBV28 with TRBJ2-7; D unclear. This CDR3 comprises 12 residues. V dropped 3 bases and J dropped 3 bases, with 6 bases sitting between them. Germline V gives CDR1 MDHEN, CDR2 SYDVKM. DNA of the CDR3: TGTGCCAGCAGTTTTGGGATCTACGAGCAGTACTTC. Protein product: CASSFGIYEQYF.

This clone has ten or more counts. The chain carries TRBV18 and TRBJ2-2, with D perhaps TRBD1 (5 bases). CDR3 size: 15 residues. Germline CDR1 reads KGHSH; CDR2 reads LQKENI. The V end was cut by 2 bases, the J end by 0 bases, with 7 bases between. Here the CDR3 reads CASSPETANTGELFF. In DNA, the CDR3 is TGTGCCAGCTCACCAGAGACAGCGAACACCGGGGAGCTGTTTTTT.